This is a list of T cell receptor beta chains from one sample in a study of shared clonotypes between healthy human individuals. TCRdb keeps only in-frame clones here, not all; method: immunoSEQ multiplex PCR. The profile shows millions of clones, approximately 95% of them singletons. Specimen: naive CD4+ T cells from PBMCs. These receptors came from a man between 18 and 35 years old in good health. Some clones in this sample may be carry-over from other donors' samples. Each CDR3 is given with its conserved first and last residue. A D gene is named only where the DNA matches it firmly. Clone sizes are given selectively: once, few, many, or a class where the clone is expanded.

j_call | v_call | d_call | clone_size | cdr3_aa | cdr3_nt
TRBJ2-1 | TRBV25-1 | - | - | CASAGTPLEQFF | TGTGCCAGCGCCGGGACTCCCTTGGAGCAGTTCTTC
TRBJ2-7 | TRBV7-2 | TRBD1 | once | CASSSGTGRGNEQYF | TGTGCCAGCAGCTCTGGGACAGGGAGGGGTAACGAGCAGTACTTC
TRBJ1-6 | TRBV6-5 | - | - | CATRRDANSPLHF | TGTGCCACCCGAAGAGATGCTAATTCACCCCTCCACTTT
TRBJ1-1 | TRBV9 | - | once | CASSVIETDTEAFF | TGTGCCAGCAGCGTTATTGAGACAGACACTGAAGCTTTCTTT
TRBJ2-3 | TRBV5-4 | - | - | CASSLELGTDTQYF | TGTGCCAGCAGCTTGGAACTCGGCACAGATACGCAGTATTTT
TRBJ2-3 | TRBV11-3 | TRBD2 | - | CASSVSGATDTQYF | TGTGCCAGCAGCGTAAGCGGGGCCACAGATACGCAGTATTTT
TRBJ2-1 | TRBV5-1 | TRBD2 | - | CASSYWGLAGEGEQFF | TGCGCCAGCAGCTATTGGGGACTAGCGGGAGAGGGAGAGCAGTTCTTC
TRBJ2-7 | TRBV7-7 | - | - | CASSFDRTGEQYF | TGTGCCAGCAGCTTTGACCGGACCGGGGAGCAGTACTTC
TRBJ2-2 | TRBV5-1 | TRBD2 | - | CASSGVLAGNTGELFF | TGCGCCAGCAGTGGGGTTCTAGCGGGGAACACCGGGGAGCTGTTTTTT
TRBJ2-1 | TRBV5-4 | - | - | CASSRTGFYEQFF | TGTGCCAGCAGCCGGACTGGCTTCTATGAGCAGTTCTTC
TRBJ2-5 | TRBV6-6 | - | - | CASSRRDGSQETQYF | TGTGCCAGCAGCCGGCGGGACGGGAGCCAAGAGACCCAGTACTTC
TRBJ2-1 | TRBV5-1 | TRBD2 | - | CASRARTSGGDEQFF | TGCGCCAGCAGAGCCCGGACTAGCGGAGGGGATGAGCAGTTCTTC
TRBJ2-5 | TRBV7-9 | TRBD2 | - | CASSTGTSGGETQYF | TGTGCCAGCAGCACCGGGACTAGCGGAGGGGAGACCCAGTACTTC
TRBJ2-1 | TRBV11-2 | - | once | CASSPRGSSYNEQFF | TGTGCCAGCAGCCCAAGGGGAAGCTCCTACAATGAGCAGTTCTTC
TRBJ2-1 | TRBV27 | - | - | CASRGVHEQFF | TGTGCCAGCAGAGGAGTGCATGAGCAGTTCTTC
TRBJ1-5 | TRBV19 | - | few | CASSIGQPQHF | TGTGCCAGTAGTATCGGGCAGCCCCAGCATTTT
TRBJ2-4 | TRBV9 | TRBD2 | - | CASSAQAPSGTSGIVAKNIQYF | TGTGCCAGCAGCGCCCAAGCACCCAGCGGGACTAGCGGAATCGTAGCCAAAAACATTCAGTACTTC
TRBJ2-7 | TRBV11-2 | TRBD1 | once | CASSSQLPGQGDEQYF | TGTGCCAGCAGCAGCCAACTACCGGGACAGGGGGACGAGCAGTACTTC
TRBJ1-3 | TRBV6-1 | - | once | CASSEPDISGNTIYF | TGTGCCAGCAGTGAACCGGATATCTCTGGAAACACCATATATTTT
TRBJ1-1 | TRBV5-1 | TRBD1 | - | CASTRGGTANTEAFF | TGCGCCAGCACCCGAGGAGGGACAGCGAACACTGAAGCTTTCTTT
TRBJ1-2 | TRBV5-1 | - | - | CASSPDGTLPYGYTF | TGCGCCAGCAGCCCGGATGGGACCTTACCCTATGGCTACACCTTC
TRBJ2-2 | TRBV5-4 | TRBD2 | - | CASSPGEGGPSRELFF | TGTGCCAGCAGCCCCGGGGAGGGAGGGCCCTCCCGGGAGCTGTTTTTT
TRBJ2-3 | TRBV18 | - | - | CASSPTTTYTDTQYF | TGTGCCAGCTCACCAACTACTACTTACACAGATACGCAGTATTTT
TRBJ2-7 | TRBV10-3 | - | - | CAISDQSYEQYF | TGTGCCATCAGTGACCAGTCCTACGAGCAGTACTTC
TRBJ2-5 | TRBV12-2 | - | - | CASRLVWGARETQYF | TGTGCAAGTCGCTTAGTTTGGGGGGCGCGGGAGACCCAGTACTTC
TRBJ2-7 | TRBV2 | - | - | CASKGSVSSYEQYF | TGTGCCAGCAAGGGTAGCGTGAGCTCCTACGAGCAGTACTTC